These 20 T cell receptor beta chains were all obtained from the same sample, sequenced in a study of blood T cell repertoires in COVID-19. Only in-frame clones appear in the TCRdb table, and some are missing; sequencing was by immunoSEQ multiplex PCR. The table lists about 95,000 clones, roughly 80% of them singletons. Sequenced: peripheral blood. The receptors come from a man at least 80 years old with COVID-19, enrolled during active disease.

The sample holds one count of this clone. The genes are TRBV28 and TRBJ1-2, with D perhaps matching TRBD1 (6 bases). Looked up from germline, CDR1 is MDHEN and CDR2 is SYDVKM. The CDR3 has 13 residues. V lost 6 bases and J lost 4, with 12 bases in between. DNA of the CDR3: TGTGCCAGCAGAGAACAGGGCGCCTATGGCTACACCTTC. Its translation is CASREQGAYGYTF.

This chain connects TRBV7-8 to TRBJ1-3, with 9 bases aligning to TRBD1. Germline V lookup: CDR1 SGHVS, CDR2 FQNEAQ. The CDR3 runs 14 residues. Germline trimming cut 5 bases from V and 4 bases from J; bases unmatched to any gene: 3. The CDR3 protein is CASSRDRVGNTIYF. The CDR3 bases are TGTGCCAGCAGCAGGGACAGGGTCGGAAACACCATATATTTT.

V usage is TRBV9 and J usage is TRBJ1-1; TRBD1 might be the D (5 bases). V gave up 3 bases and J gave up 0 bases, with 9 bases separating them. From germline, CDR1 is SGDLS and CDR2 YYNGEE. This CDR3 is 14 amino acids long. CDR3 residues: CASSARDMNTEAFF. DNA of the CDR3: TGTGCCAGCAGCGCCAGGGATATGAACACTGAAGCTTTCTTT. The variable domain in full, completed from reference TRBV9 and TRBJ1-1, reads DSGVTQTPKHLITATGQRVTLRCSPRSGDLSVYWYQQSLDQGLQFLIQYYNGEERAKGNILERFSAQQFPDLHSELNLSSLELGDSALYFCASSARDMNTEAFFGQGTRLTVV.

The rearrangement uses TRBV5-4 and TRBJ2-4; D is possibly TRBD2 (6 bases). This CDR3 is built from 12 residues. From germline, CDR1 is SGHNT and CDR2 YYREEE (reference sequence). Trimming cost V 5 bases and J 8 bases, with 11 bases left between them. In nucleotides, the CDR3 is TGTGCCAGCAGTCGTTGGGGGGACATTCAGTACTTC. As protein: CASSRWGDIQYF.

The rearrangement uses TRBV7-9 and TRBJ1-1; no clear D gene. CDR3 length equals 11 residues. Per the germline V gene, CDR1 is SEHNR and CDR2 is FQNEAQ (reference sequence). Trimming left V 1 base short and J 6 bases short, with 3 bases between. The DNA for the CDR3 is TGTGCCAGCAGCTTAGTAGCTGAAGCTTTCTTT. Residues: CASSLVAEAFF.

CDR3 sequence reads: CASTRGGSGNYNEQFF. The CDR3 bases are TGTGCCAGCACTAGGGGCGGTAGCGGAAACTACAATGAGCAGTTCTTC. This chain uses TRBV5-4 with TRBJ2-1; D is possibly TRBD2 (6 bases). The germline V gene encodes CDR1 SGHNT and CDR2 YYREEE (reference sequence). This CDR3 contains 16 residues. V dropped 6 bases and J dropped 3 bases, with 19 bases sitting between them.

J is TRBJ2-7 and V is TRBV28; 13 positions agree with TRBD2. V shed 6 bases, J shed 7 bases, and the junction held 12 bases outside the gene matches. Per germline, CDR1 MDHEN and CDR2 SYDVKM. This CDR3 has 16 amino acids. The CDR3 coding sequence is TGTGCCAGCAGCCCCTTACGGACTAGCGGGAGATGGGAGCAGTACTTC. This codes for CASSPLRTSGRWEQYF.

In its sample, this clone was seen many times. This rearrangement joins TRBV12-2 to TRBJ1-2; the DNA was not compared with TRBD1, the D call given in the table. TRBV12-2 counts as a pseudogene. This CDR3 spans 16 amino acids. Here the CDR3 DNA reads TGTGCAAGTCGCTTAGATACTCAGGGGCGCGACTATGGCTACACCTTC. Translating gives CASRLDTQGRDYGYTF.

This chain links TRBV29-1 with TRBJ2-7; 8 bases are a match to TRBD2. CDR3 size: 14 residues. Unmatched junction bases numbered 9, after V lost 5 bases and J lost 3 bases. The germline gives CDR1 SQVTM, CDR2 ANQGSEA. The CDR3 is CSVQAGALGYEQYF. The CDR3 coding sequence is TGCAGCGTTCAAGCGGGAGCCCTGGGCTACGAGCAGTACTTC.

This clone has a handful of counts. This chain uses TRBV28 with TRBJ1-6; 7 nucleotides line up with TRBD1. This CDR3 region has 17 residues. With 4 bases clipped from V and 0 bases from J, the junction kept 6 bases outside the gene matches. CDR1 and CDR2 from the germline V gene are MDHEN and SYDVKM. For the CDR3, the DNA is TGTGCCAGCAGTTCCCCTGGGGACAGCTCCTATAATTCACCCCTCCACTTT. Encoded protein: CASSSPGDSSYNSPLHF.

The chain carries TRBV11-3 and TRBJ2-1; 7 bases are a match to TRBD2. After removal of 1 base from V and 6 bases from J, the junction contained 3 bases not matched to a gene. CDR3 size: 14 residues. CDR1 is SGHNT and CDR2 is YENEEA in the germline V gene. In DNA form, the CDR3 reads TGTGCCAGCAGCTTAGGACTAGCTGGCAATGAGCAGTTCTTC. It yields the protein CASSLGLAGNEQFF. Full variable domain (rest looked up from reference TRBV11-3 and TRBJ2-1): EAGVVQSPRYKIIEKKQPVAFWCNPISGHNTLYWYLQNLGQGPELLIRYENEEAVDDSQLPKDRFSAERLKGVDSTLKIQPAELGDSAVYLCASSLGLAGNEQFFGPGTRLTVL.

This clone has just one count. The chain couples TRBV28 to TRBJ1-5; tentatively, D is TRBD1 (5 bases). Germline CDR1 reads MDHEN; CDR2 reads SYDVKM. Trimming stripped 6 bases from V and 5 bases from J, with 14 bases between. The CDR3 consists of 14 residues. CDR3: CASRIHGGHQPQHF. The CDR3 DNA reads as TGTGCCAGCAGAATCCACGGGGGACATCAGCCCCAGCATTTT.

The CDR3 nucleotides read TGTGCCAGCAGTTGGAGCCTTGCGGGAGCGAGGGAAGAGACCCAGTACTTC. This sequence encodes CASSWSLAGAREETQYF. The chain links TRBV27 to TRBJ2-5, with 7 bases that match TRBD2. With 4 bases clipped from V and 3 bases from J, the junction kept 14 bases outside the gene matches. The CDR3 runs 17 residues. Germline CDR1 and CDR2: MNHEY and SMNVEV (reference sequence).

The V and J genes are TRBV2 and TRBJ2-6, with TRBD1 identical over 9 bases. The CDR3 length is 17 residues. With V trimmed by 5 bases and J by 0 bases, 5 bases remained unmatched. Germline V gene data show CDR1 as SNHLY and CDR2 as FYNNEI. The CDR3 spells CASSSGQGYSGANVLTF. CDR3 coding DNA: TGTGCCAGCAGTTCGGGACAGGGATACTCTGGGGCCAACGTCCTGACTTTC.

V is TRBV30 and J is TRBJ1-5, with D unresolved. This CDR3 spans 16 amino acids. The germline CDR1 and CDR2 sequences are GTSNPN and SVGIG (reference sequence). V was cut by 2 bases and J by 4 bases, with 18 bases left in between. The CDR3 sequence: CAWSPTRPEENQPQHF. Written as DNA, the CDR3 is TGTGCCTGGAGTCCTACTAGGCCTGAGGAAAATCAGCCCCAGCATTTT.

The V gene is TRBV7-8, the J gene TRBJ2-2; weak D call: TRBD2 (6 bases). The length of the CDR3 is 18 residues. CDR1 is SGHVS, CDR2 FQNEAQ, per germline. Deletions cut 5 bases from V and 0 bases from J, with 19 bases between. This CDR3 is CASSPDRRGLTNTGELFF. The CDR3 nucleotides read TGTGCCAGCAGCCCAGATCGGAGAGGACTAACGAACACCGGGGAGCTGTTTTTT.

The rearrangement links TRBV29-1 to TRBJ1-1; D is uncertain. The CDR3 covers 13 residues. V was clipped by 6 bases and J by 1 base, with 12 bases between them. The V gene's germline CDR1 is SQVTM and CDR2 ANQGSEA. The CDR3, as DNA: TGCAGCGTCCGCACAACCAAGAACACTGAAGCTTTCTTT. This gives the protein CSVRTTKNTEAFF.

The V call is TRBV5-1, the J call TRBJ2-3; D is perhaps TRBD1 (5 bases). Trimming left V 4 bases short and J 2 bases short, with 11 bases between. The CDR3 length is 14 residues. CDR1 and CDR2 (germline): SGHRS, YFSETQ. The CDR3 nucleotides are TGCGCCAGCAGCCCCGGACATAACACAGATACGCAGTATTTT. It specifies CASSPGHNTDTQYF.

The CDR3 spells CASSQDSAGNEKLFF. CDR3 bases: TGTGCCAGCAGCCAAGATTCGGCAGGGAATGAAAAACTGTTTTTT. This chain connects TRBV4-2 to TRBJ1-4, with D possibly matching TRBD1 (5 bases). Germline V gene sequence: CDR1 LGHNA, CDR2 YNFKEQ. Trimming cost V 0 bases and J 5 bases, with 10 bases left between them. This CDR3 has 15 residues.

V usage is TRBV19 and J usage is TRBJ2-2; D remains unclear. Trimming left V 7 bases short and J 4 bases short, with 10 bases between. CDR1 LNHDA and CDR2 SQIVND come from the germline V gene (reference sequence). The CDR3 is made up of 13 amino acids. CDR3 DNA: TGTGCCAGTACCTCCCTACGCACCGGGGAGCTGTTTTTT. As protein: CASTSLRTGELFF.